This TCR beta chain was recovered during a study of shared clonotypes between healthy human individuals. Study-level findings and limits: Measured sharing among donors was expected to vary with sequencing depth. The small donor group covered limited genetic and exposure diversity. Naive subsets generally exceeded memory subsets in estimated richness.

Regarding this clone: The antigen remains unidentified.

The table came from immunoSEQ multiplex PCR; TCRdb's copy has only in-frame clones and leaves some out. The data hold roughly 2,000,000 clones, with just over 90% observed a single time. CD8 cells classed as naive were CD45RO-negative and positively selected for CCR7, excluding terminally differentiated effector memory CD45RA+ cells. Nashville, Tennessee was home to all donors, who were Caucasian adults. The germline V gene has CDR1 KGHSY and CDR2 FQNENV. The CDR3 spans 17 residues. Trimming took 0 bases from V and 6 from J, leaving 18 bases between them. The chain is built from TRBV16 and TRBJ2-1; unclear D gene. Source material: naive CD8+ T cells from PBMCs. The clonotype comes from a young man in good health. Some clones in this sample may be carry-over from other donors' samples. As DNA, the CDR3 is TGTGCCAGCAGCCAATCGTCCGGGTCTGAGTTTGGCAATGAGCAGTTCTTC. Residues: CASSQSSGSEFGNEQFF. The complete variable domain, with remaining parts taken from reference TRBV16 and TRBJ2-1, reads GEEVAQTPKHLVRGEGQKAKLYCAPIKGHSYVFWYQQVLKNEFKFLISFQNENVFDETGMPKERFSAKCLPNSPCSLEIQATKLEDSAVYFCASSQSSGSEFGNEQFFGPGTRLTVL.